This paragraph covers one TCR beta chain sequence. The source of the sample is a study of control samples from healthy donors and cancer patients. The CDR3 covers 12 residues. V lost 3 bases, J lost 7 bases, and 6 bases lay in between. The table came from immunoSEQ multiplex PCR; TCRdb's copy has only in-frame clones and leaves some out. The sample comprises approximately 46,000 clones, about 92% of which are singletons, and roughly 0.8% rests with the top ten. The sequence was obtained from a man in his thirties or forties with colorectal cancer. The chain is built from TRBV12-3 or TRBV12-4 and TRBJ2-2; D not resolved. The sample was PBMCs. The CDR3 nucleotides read TGTGCCAGCAGTTTGCCCGGCGGGGAGCTGTTTTTT. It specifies CASSLPGGELFF.